This TCR beta chain was identified during a study of cytomegalovirus exposure and HLA in healthy donors. Both 60 Vbeta primers and 13 Jbeta primers went into the PCR. TCRdb keeps only in-frame clones here, not all; method: immunoSEQ multiplex PCR. The sample carries some 190,000 clones, around four fifths recorded once. This clone has more than one count but fewer than ten. Germline V CDR1 and CDR2: MNHNS, SASEGT. V lost 0 bases and J lost 7, with 12 bases in between. The CDR3 runs 15 residues. The TCR comes from a woman in her 40s in good health and CMV-seronegative. This chain uses TRBV6-1 with TRBJ1-4; D call uncertain. What was sequenced was PBMCs. The CDR3 protein is CASSEATLIGEKLFF. The CDR3 DNA reads TGTGCCAGCAGTGAAGCAACCCTCATCGGTGAAAAACTGTTTTTT.